The following is a T cell receptor (beta chain) sequence with its context. The sample belongs to a study of blood T cell repertoires in COVID-19. Study information: COVID-19 samples collected from the United States, Italy and Spain covered acute and convalescent phases.

Sequencing was performed with immunoSEQ multiplex PCR; in TCRdb, only in-frame clones are kept and a portion is missing. The sample shows around 240,000 clones, approximately 82% of them seen only once. Germline trimming cut 2 bases from V and 5 bases from J; bases unmatched to any gene: 5. This CDR3 contains 14 residues. Germline V gene sequence: CDR1 MNHEY, CDR2 SVGEGT. This chain joins TRBV6-2 or TRBV6-3 and TRBJ1-1; TRBD1 matches at 7 bases. The source material was peripheral blood. This clonotype was obtained from a woman older than 75 with acute or convalescent COVID-19. The CDR3 here is CASSYRTGRTEAFF. DNA for the CDR3: TGTGCCAGCAGTTACCGGACAGGCAGGACTGAAGCTTTCTTT.